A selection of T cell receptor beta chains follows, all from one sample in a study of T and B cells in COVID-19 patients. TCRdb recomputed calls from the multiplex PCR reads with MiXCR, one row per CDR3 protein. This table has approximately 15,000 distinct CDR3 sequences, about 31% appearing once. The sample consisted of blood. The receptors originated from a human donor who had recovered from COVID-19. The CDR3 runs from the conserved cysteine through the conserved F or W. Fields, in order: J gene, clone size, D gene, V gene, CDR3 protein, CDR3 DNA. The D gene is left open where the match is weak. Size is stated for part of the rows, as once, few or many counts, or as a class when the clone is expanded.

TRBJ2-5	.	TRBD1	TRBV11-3	CASSLGGTGQETQYF	TGTGCCAGCAGCTTAGGCGGGACAGGGCAAGAGACCCAGTACTTC
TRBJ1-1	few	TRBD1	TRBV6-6	CATLGQSNTEAFF	TGTGCCACCCTGGGACAGTCGAACACTGAAGCTTTCTTT
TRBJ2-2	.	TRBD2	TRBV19	CASSHYPLGGSRTGELFF	TGTGCCAGTAGTCACTACCCCTTAGGCGGGAGTCGAACCGGGGAGCTGTTTTTT
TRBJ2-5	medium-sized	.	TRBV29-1	CSVGEGGQETQYF	TGCAGCGTTGGCGAGGGGGGCCAAGAGACCCAGTACTTC
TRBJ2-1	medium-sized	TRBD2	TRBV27	CASSWGLAGGEQFF	TGTGCCAGCAGTTGGGGGCTAGCGGGAGGTGAGCAGTTCTTC
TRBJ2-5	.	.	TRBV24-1	CATSDPRGPETQYF	TGTGCCACCAGTGACCCTCGGGGACCAGAGACCCAGTACTTC
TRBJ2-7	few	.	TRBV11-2	CASSLGGQDSSYEQYF	TGTGCCAGCAGCCTAGGGGGGCAGGATAGCTCCTACGAGCAGTACTTC
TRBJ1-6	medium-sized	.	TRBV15	CATSRDARGYSPLHF	TGTGCCACCAGCAGAGACGCCAGGGGATATTCACCCCTCCACTTT
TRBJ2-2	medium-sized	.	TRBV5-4	CASSLTGKGGELFF	TGTGCCAGCAGCTTGACAGGGAAAGGCGGGGAGCTGTTTTTT
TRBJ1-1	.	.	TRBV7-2	CASSPGRSTEAFF	TGTGCCAGCAGCCCCGGCAGGAGCACTGAAGCTTTCTTT
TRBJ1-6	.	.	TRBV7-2	CASSPTGISPLHF	TGTGCCAGCAGCCCCACAGGTATTTCACCCCTCCACTTT
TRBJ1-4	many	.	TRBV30	CAWDLGRGEKLFF	TGTGCCTGGGACCTCGGACGGGGGGAAAAACTGTTTTTT
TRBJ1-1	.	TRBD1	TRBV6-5	CASSLKGVGTGYGLTEAFF	TGTGCCAGCAGCCTAAAAGGGGTGGGGACAGGGTATGGGCTCACTGAAGCTTTCTTT
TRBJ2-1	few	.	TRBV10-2	CASSHVANEQFF	TGCGCCAGCTCTCATGTTGCCAATGAGCAGTTCTTC
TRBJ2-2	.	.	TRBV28	CASSLGLRDTGELFF	TGTGCCAGCAGTTTAGGACTACGCGATACCGGGGAGCTGTTTTTT
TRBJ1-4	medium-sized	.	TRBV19	CASSMVQQNNEKLFF	TGTGCCAGTAGTATGGTTCAACAGAATAATGAAAAACTGTTTTTT
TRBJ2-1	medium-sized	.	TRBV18	CASSPLTVAYNEQFF	TGTGCCAGCTCACCGCTCACAGTTGCCTACAATGAGCAGTTCTTC
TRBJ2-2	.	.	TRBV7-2	CASTGIRVAENTGELFF	TGTGCCAGCACCGGAATTCGGGTAGCGGAAAACACCGGGGAGCTGTTTTTT
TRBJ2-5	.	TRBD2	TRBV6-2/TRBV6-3	CASSYSRTSGTGETQYF	TGTGCCAGCAGTTACTCGAGGACTAGCGGGACGGGTGAGACCCAGTACTTC
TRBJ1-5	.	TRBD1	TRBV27	CASRGGQINQPQHF	TGTGCCAGCAGGGGGGGACAGATAAATCAGCCCCAGCATTTT
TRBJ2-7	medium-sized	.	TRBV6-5	CASSYGADPYEQYF	TGTGCCAGCAGTTACGGGGCCGATCCCTACGAGCAGTACTTC
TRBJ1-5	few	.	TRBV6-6	CASSYSLPQPQHF	TGTGCCAGCAGTTACTCGCTCCCTCAGCCCCAGCATTTT
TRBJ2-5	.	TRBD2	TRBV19	CASSIVGTSGPSETQYF	TGTGCCAGTAGTATAGTCGGCACTAGCGGGCCTTCGGAGACCCAGTACTTC
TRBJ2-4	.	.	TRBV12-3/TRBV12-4	CASSEGVENIQYF	TGTGCCAGCAGTGAAGGGGTCGAAAACATTCAGTACTTC